This TCR beta chain was sequenced for a study of blood T cell repertoires in COVID-19. Across the study: Sites across the United States, Italy and Spain contributed samples from acute and convalescent COVID-19.

This CDR3 contains 15 residues. Germline trimming cut 8 bases from V and 1 base from J; bases unmatched to any gene: 8. Germline loops: CDR1 SGHTA, CDR2 FQGNSA. Authors' analysis steps: Amplification of reference gene primers was used by the study to estimate nucleated cell counts. The data were produced by immunoSEQ multiplex PCR, yet TCRdb's version contains in-frame clones alone and is incomplete. Clonal size and the V and J genes are those of that table, whereas D and trimming came from the DNA. The sample records around 42,000 clones, 70% to 85% being singletons. This chain uses TRBV7-2 with TRBJ2-7, with TRBD2 matching 10 bases. Source material: peripheral blood. This sequence was found in a human donor in a cohort sampled during active COVID-19. The CDR3 spells CASSPSGLASYEQYF. The DNA of the CDR3 is TGTGCCAGCTCTCCCTCGGGACTAGCGTCCTACGAGCAGTACTTC.